The present entry profiles one TCR beta chain with its context. Its antigen remains unknown. From 5'RACE with constant-segment primers came TCR alpha and TCR beta cDNA libraries that carried sample barcodes and UMIs. TCRdb reprocessed the 5' RACE reads via MiXCR and lists one record per CDR3 protein. Here the sample spans about 290,000 distinct CDR3 sequences, around a sixth being singletons. This sample is part of a study of T-cell memory formation after mild COVID-19. Study information: The study found TCR clusters largely donor specific.

There are 17 residues in the CDR3. CDR1 and CDR2 from the germline V gene are SGHDN and FVKESK. Trimming took 0 bases from V and 8 from J; bases not matched to a gene: 10. Study-level findings and limits: CD4+ contracting clones lay mainly in CM and EM, CD8+ ones in EMRA.

The sample consisted of PBMCs or a T cell subset sorted from them (not recorded which). J is TRBJ2-1 and V is TRBV14; 10 bases are a match to TRBD2. The clonotype comes from a man between 18 and 29 years old who had mild COVID-19 (a few samples of this study predate the infection). Cell type and time point are not known. Here the CDR3 reads CASSQDESGGAKHEQFF. The CDR3 bases are TGTGCCAGCAGCCAAGACGAGAGCGGGGGGGCGAAGCATGAGCAGTTCTTC.